What follows describes a single T cell receptor beta chain. The data originate from a study of T-cell memory formation after mild COVID-19. With constant-segment primers, 5'RACE yielded cDNA libraries of TCR alpha and TCR beta that carried sample barcodes and UMIs. TCRdb re-derived calls from the 5' RACE reads in MiXCR, one entry per CDR3 protein. Of about 290,000 distinct CDR3 sequences in the sample, around a sixth were seen once. The length of the CDR3 is 14 residues. V lost 7 bases and J 6 bases, leaving 18 bases between the germline ends. CDR1 SGHRS and CDR2 YFSETQ come from the germline V gene. The sample consisted of PBMCs or a T cell subset sorted from them (not recorded which). The receptor comes from a man aged 18-30 years who had mild COVID-19 (a few samples of this study predate the infection). Cell type and time point are not known. The chain has TRBV5-1 and TRBJ2-3, with a tentative D call TRBD1 (5 bases). CDR3 nucleotides: TGCGCCAGCTCTCTTGGACACTCAGTTGATACGCAGTATTTT. Protein: CASSLGHSVDTQYF.